This is a list of T cell receptor beta chains from one sample in a study of T cell responses to AZD1222 COVID-19 vaccine. The table came from immunoSEQ multiplex PCR; TCRdb's copy has only in-frame clones and leaves some out. The table has around 140,000 clones, approximately 92% seen once. The starting material was peripheral blood, obtained on day 0 of AZD1222 vaccination. The receptors were sampled from an adult in good health. Each CDR3 is given with its conserved first and last residue. D genes are given only for firm matches. Some rows mark clone size as missing; the rest say once, few, many or name a class of expanded clone.

v_call: TRBV19; j_call: TRBJ1-1; d_call: -; clone_size: -; cdr3_aa: CASSMTVNTEAFF; cdr3_nt: TGTGCCAGTAGTATGACGGTGAACACTGAAGCTTTCTTT
v_call: TRBV18; j_call: TRBJ1-3; d_call: -; clone_size: -; cdr3_aa: CASSPPGQARNTIYF; cdr3_nt: TGTGCCAGCTCACCACCCGGGCAGGCTAGAAACACCATATATTTT
v_call: TRBV5-1; j_call: TRBJ2-1; d_call: -; clone_size: -; cdr3_aa: CASSEGASGFSYNEQFF; cdr3_nt: TGCGCCAGCAGCGAGGGGGCTAGCGGGTTCTCCTACAATGAGCAGTTCTTC
v_call: TRBV6-2/TRBV6-3; j_call: TRBJ1-5; d_call: TRBD1; clone_size: -; cdr3_aa: CASSYSGTAYSNQPQHF; cdr3_nt: TGTGCCAGCAGTTACTCCGGGACAGCATATAGCAATCAGCCCCAGCATTTT
v_call: TRBV2; j_call: TRBJ1-3; d_call: -; clone_size: -; cdr3_aa: CASSEVRSGNTIYF; cdr3_nt: TGTGCCAGCAGTGAAGTAAGGTCTGGAAACACCATATATTTT
v_call: TRBV28; j_call: TRBJ1-2; d_call: -; clone_size: -; cdr3_aa: CASSLDYGYTF; cdr3_nt: TGTGCCAGCAGTTTAGACTATGGCTACACCTTC
v_call: TRBV20-1; j_call: TRBJ2-7; d_call: -; clone_size: -; cdr3_aa: CSASEGSEQYF; cdr3_nt: TGCAGTGCTAGTGAAGGAAGCGAGCAGTACTTC
v_call: TRBV28; j_call: TRBJ1-2; d_call: -; clone_size: -; cdr3_aa: CASSTSGGNYGYTF; cdr3_nt: -
v_call: TRBV7-3; j_call: TRBJ2-1; d_call: TRBD2; clone_size: -; cdr3_aa: CASSLRRGLAGGRRDEQFF; cdr3_nt: TGTGCCAGCAGCTTAAGGAGGGGACTAGCGGGAGGGCGTCGCGATGAGCAGTTCTTC
v_call: TRBV12-5; j_call: TRBJ1-3; d_call: -; clone_size: once; cdr3_aa: CASGFSKREISSGNTIYF; cdr3_nt: TGTGCTAGTGGTTTCAGTAAGCGGGAGATTAGCTCTGGAAACACCATATATTTT
v_call: TRBV2; j_call: TRBJ2-3; d_call: -; clone_size: -; cdr3_aa: CASIVLADTQYF; cdr3_nt: TGTGCCAGCATAGTCCTAGCCGATACGCAGTATTTT
v_call: TRBV5-6; j_call: TRBJ2-7; d_call: -; clone_size: -; cdr3_aa: CASTLALGTYEQYF; cdr3_nt: TGTGCCAGCACCCTCGCCCTTGGAACCTACGAGCAGTACTTC
v_call: TRBV7-2; j_call: TRBJ2-1; d_call: -; clone_size: -; cdr3_aa: CASSHWASDEQFF; cdr3_nt: TGTGCCAGCAGCCATTGGGCAAGCGATGAGCAGTTCTTC
v_call: TRBV5-1; j_call: TRBJ1-1; d_call: -; clone_size: -; cdr3_aa: CASRRTTDNTEAFF; cdr3_nt: TGCGCCAGCAGGAGGACGACAGATAACACTGAAGCTTTCTTT
v_call: TRBV5-4; j_call: TRBJ2-1; d_call: TRBD1; clone_size: -; cdr3_aa: CASSLPQGSNEQFF; cdr3_nt: TGTGCCAGCAGCTTACCACAGGGGAGCAATGAGCAGTTCTTC
v_call: TRBV30; j_call: TRBJ2-7; d_call: -; clone_size: -; cdr3_aa: CAWSLDSSYEQYF; cdr3_nt: TGTGCCTGGAGTTTGGACAGCTCCTACGAGCAGTACTTC
v_call: TRBV6-5; j_call: TRBJ1-3; d_call: -; clone_size: -; cdr3_aa: CASSIDGQNTIYF; cdr3_nt: TGTGCCAGCAGTATCGACGGCCAGAACACCATATATTTT
v_call: TRBV7-2; j_call: TRBJ1-1; d_call: -; clone_size: once; cdr3_aa: CASSLGGGVNTEAFF; cdr3_nt: TGTGCCAGCAGCTTAGGTGGGGGGGTTAACACTGAAGCTTTCTTT
v_call: TRBV28; j_call: TRBJ1-2; d_call: -; clone_size: -; cdr3_aa: CASSRDQSYGYTF; cdr3_nt: TGTGCCAGCAGTCGGGACCAATCCTATGGCTACACCTTC
v_call: TRBV6-5; j_call: TRBJ2-1; d_call: -; clone_size: -; cdr3_aa: CASSITRKDEQFF; cdr3_nt: TGTGCCAGCAGTATCACACGGAAAGATGAGCAGTTCTTC
v_call: TRBV24-1; j_call: TRBJ1-4; d_call: -; clone_size: -; cdr3_aa: CATSDLPPTGRNEKLFF; cdr3_nt: TGTGCCACCAGTGATTTGCCTCCGACAGGAAGAAATGAAAAACTGTTTTTT
v_call: TRBV3-1/TRBV3-2; j_call: TRBJ2-1; d_call: -; clone_size: -; cdr3_aa: CASSQDGRGTEFYNEQFF; cdr3_nt: TGTGCCAGCAGCCAAGACGGTAGGGGTACGGAGTTCTACAATGAGCAGTTCTTC
v_call: TRBV5-1; j_call: TRBJ1-6; d_call: TRBD1; clone_size: once; cdr3_aa: CASNEGASNSPLHF; cdr3_nt: TGCGCCAGCAATGAGGGGGCATCGAATTCACCCCTCCACTTT
v_call: TRBV30; j_call: TRBJ1-1; d_call: -; clone_size: -; cdr3_aa: CAWTLKGTNTEAFF; cdr3_nt: TGTGCCTGGACCCTTAAGGGTACAAACACTGAAGCTTTCTTT
v_call: TRBV5-1; j_call: TRBJ2-1; d_call: TRBD2; clone_size: -; cdr3_aa: CASSLGVAGVNEQFF; cdr3_nt: TGCGCCAGCAGCTTGGGGGTAGCGGGAGTTAATGAGCAGTTCTTC
v_call: TRBV6-5; j_call: TRBJ1-1; d_call: -; clone_size: -; cdr3_aa: CASRGDYTEAFF; cdr3_nt: TGTGCCAGCAGGGGAGATTACACTGAAGCTTTCTTT
v_call: TRBV28; j_call: TRBJ1-5; d_call: -; clone_size: -; cdr3_aa: CASSTSGGRKQPQHF; cdr3_nt: TGTGCCAGCAGTACTTCCGGGGGGCGCAAACAGCCCCAGCATTTT
v_call: TRBV10-2; j_call: TRBJ1-1; d_call: -; clone_size: -; cdr3_aa: CASSAGPLGAFF; cdr3_nt: TGCGCCAGCAGTGCGGGACCCCTCGGGGCTTTCTTT
v_call: TRBV20-1; j_call: TRBJ2-3; d_call: -; clone_size: -; cdr3_aa: CSARTADTQYF; cdr3_nt: TGCAGTGCTAGGACCGCGGATACGCAGTATTTT
v_call: TRBV2; j_call: TRBJ2-2; d_call: TRBD2; clone_size: once; cdr3_aa: CASSREGDGTGELFF; cdr3_nt: TGTGCCAGCAGTAGGGAGGGAGACGGGACCGGGGAGCTGTTTTTT
v_call: TRBV5-1; j_call: TRBJ2-3; d_call: -; clone_size: -; cdr3_aa: CASSLEVARRTDTQYF; cdr3_nt: TGCGCCAGCAGCTTGGAGGTAGCGCGGCGCACAGATACGCAGTATTTT
v_call: TRBV30; j_call: TRBJ1-5; d_call: -; clone_size: -; cdr3_aa: CAWSERAVEPQHF; cdr3_nt: TGTGCCTGGAGTGAGAGGGCCGTGGAGCCCCAGCATTTT
v_call: TRBV28; j_call: TRBJ1-1; d_call: -; clone_size: -; cdr3_aa: CASHDRRGTEAFF; cdr3_nt: TGTGCCAGCCACGACCGAAGAGGCACTGAAGCTTTCTTT
v_call: TRBV29-1; j_call: TRBJ1-1; d_call: -; clone_size: -; cdr3_aa: CSVGPGWGMNTEAFF; cdr3_nt: TGCAGCGTTGGTCCGGGTTGGGGGATGAACACTGAAGCTTTCTTT
v_call: TRBV11-2; j_call: TRBJ2-5; d_call: -; clone_size: few; cdr3_aa: CASSSRVRDGQETQYF; cdr3_nt: TGTGCCAGCAGCTCAAGGGTCCGGGACGGCCAAGAGACCCAGTACTTC
v_call: TRBV7-2; j_call: TRBJ2-1; d_call: TRBD2; clone_size: -; cdr3_aa: CASSLALWGRALGDEQFF; cdr3_nt: TGTGCCAGCAGCTTAGCGCTGTGGGGGAGGGCCCTTGGGGATGAGCAGTTCTTC
v_call: TRBV6-5; j_call: TRBJ1-3; d_call: -; clone_size: -; cdr3_aa: CASSSQGNTIYF; cdr3_nt: TGTGCCAGCAGTTCGCAAGGAAACACCATATATTTT
v_call: TRBV27; j_call: TRBJ1-6; d_call: -; clone_size: -; cdr3_aa: CASSFYARDPSPLHF; cdr3_nt: TGTGCCAGCAGTTTTTACGCCAGGGATCCTTCACCCCTCCACTTT